The clone carrying this T cell receptor beta chain was seen a handful of times. Its antigen remains unidentified. With constant-segment primers, 5'RACE yielded cDNA libraries of TCR alpha and TCR beta that carried sample barcodes and UMIs. TCRdb re-derived calls from the 5' RACE reads in MiXCR, one entry per CDR3 protein. The table has 150,000 to 200,000 distinct CDR3 sequences, about a fifth seen once. V lost 0 bases and J lost 5, with 13 bases in between. Looked up from germline, CDR1 is DFQATT and CDR2 is SNEGSKA (reference sequence). This CDR3 has 14 residues. This record belongs to a study of T-cell memory formation after mild COVID-19. General observations from the study: The study detected some responding clones in pre-infection memory, suggesting cross-reactive memory joined. Mainly CM and EM harbored the contracting CD4+ clones; mainly EMRA harbored the CD8+ ones. Specificity for SARS-CoV-2 was not confirmed among the second-wave clones peaking on day 37.

The TCR originated in an adult woman who had mild COVID-19 (a few samples of this study predate the infection). Cell type and time point are not known. The sample taken for sequencing was PBMCs or a T cell subset sorted from them (not recorded which). V and J are TRBV20-1 and TRBJ2-5; D possibly uses TRBD1 or TRBD2 (5 bases each). The CDR3 sequence: CSAREGESDETQYF. DNA of the CDR3: TGCAGTGCTAGAGAGGGGGAGTCGGATGAGACCCAGTACTTC.